One T cell receptor beta chain is described in this entry. Its binding antigen is unknown. No much larger clone is present one base from it, and per-base qualities are unavailable. These data come from a study of blood T cell repertoires in COVID-19 (dated by TCRdb to about 2020). Concerning the study at large: Samples covering the acute and convalescent phases of COVID-19 were provided by collaborators in the United States, Italy and Spain. The material from the prospective study consisted of cDNA or gDNA derived from T cells, B-cell-depleted T cells, or PBMCs. The dataset comprised deeply sampled blood TCRbeta repertoires from subjects exposed to, actively infected with, or recovered from COVID-19. The repertoires were released in a freely available public database meant as a resource for research on the immune response to SARS-CoV-2. The samples were drawn from the first 160 participants of the ongoing ImmuneRACE study and from 1,254 subjects provided by 6 global collaborators. Sample metadata almost always included a de-identified subject ID, COVID-19 status, age in years and sex. Where HLA class I and class II types were available, the types were taken from metadata supplied by the sample provider, not from assay-based typing. Results and caveats for the whole study, not just this receptor: The amount of clinical and demographic metadata varied by source and participant and was provided uncurated.

Relative to germline, V is 4 bases shorter and J is 2 bases shorter, with 8 bases between their ends. Spanning cysteine to phenylalanine, the CDR3 consists of 13 amino acids. The kept DNA is CDR3 alone, 39 bases in frame from the first base. Per the germline V gene, LGHNA is the CDR1 and YSLEER is the CDR2. TCRbeta CDR3 regions were amplified from genomic DNA using the immunoSEQ Assay, a bias-controlled multiplex PCR. In the paper's pipeline: Within the assay, amplification of reference gene primers was used to estimate how many nucleated cells each sample contained. To quantify the absolute abundance of each unique TCRbeta CDR3 rearrangement, sequence reads were collapsed and filtered. For each sample, productive Simpson clonality was calculated as the square root of Simpson's diversity index over productive rearrangements. TCRdb retrieved this table from immuneACCESS and kept in-frame rearrangements only. Not all clones are present; in checked studies, unresolved V genes account for under half, and no reason is known for the remainder. V and J calls and clone size are as listed in that table; D and trimming were resolved from the DNA. This sample lists some 4,000 clones; about nine tenths were detected once. The ten largest clones capture roughly 5.2% of the sample.

Collaborating institutions collected whole blood in K2EDTA tubes following their own protocols. Collaborator samples were shipped for TCRbeta analysis as frozen whole blood, isolated PBMCs, or DNA extracted from either sample type. The chain is made from TRBV4-3 and TRBJ1-1; a confident D gene designation cannot be given. The TCR was taken from a woman between 70 and 85 years old with active COVID-19. Sample: peripheral blood. The CDR3 protein sequence reads: CASSRLTNTEAFF. Read as DNA, the sequence is TGCGCCAGCAGCCGACTAACCAACACTGAAGCTTTCTTT.